This T cell receptor (beta chain) was found in a study of blood T cell repertoires in COVID-19. V was pared by 3 bases and J by 8 bases, with 8 bases between. This CDR3 is built from 12 residues. Looked up from germline, CDR1 is LGHDT and CDR2 is YNNKEL (reference sequence). Produced via immunoSEQ multiplex PCR; TCRdb's table is partial and in-frame only. Among more than 85,000 clones listed, roughly 85% were seen once. The V and J genes are TRBV3-1 (or the pseudogene TRBV3-2) and TRBJ2-1; perhaps TRBD2 as D (5 bases). The source material was peripheral blood. The receptor's source is a human donor in a cohort sampled during active COVID-19. CDR3 DNA: TGTGCCAGCAGCCATCGTAGCGATGAGCAGTTCTTC. This gives the protein CASSHRSDEQFF.